This passage covers 5 T cell receptor beta chains from one sample sequenced in a study of Tregs in tolerant kidney transplant recipients. Data came from immunoSEQ multiplex PCR; TCRdb stores just in-frame clones and leaves some out. The sample records approximately 98,000 clones, around 90% being singletons. The source was CD4+ T cells from blood, collected before the transplant. Every receptor here comes from a human donor who received a combined kidney and bone marrow transplant.

The J gene is TRBJ2-3, the V gene TRBV11-2, with D tentatively TRBD1 (5 bases). The CDR3 length is 12 residues. The ends were cut back, 5 bases at V and 6 bases at J, with 9 bases in the middle. The germline V gene encodes CDR1 SGHAT and CDR2 FQNNGV. As DNA, the CDR3 is TGTGCCAGCAGCCCAGCAGGGGATACGCAGTATTTT. It is translated as CASSPAGDTQYF.

The chain has TRBV7-9 and TRBJ1-2; 9 bases are shared with TRBD1. Trimming cost V 1 base and J 4 bases; bases outside gene matches: 4. Germline CDR1 reads SEHNR; CDR2 reads FQNEAQ (reference sequence). The length of the CDR3 is 15 residues. CDR3 sequence reads: CASSLGDRDIYGYTF. The CDR3 DNA is TGTGCCAGCAGCTTAGGGGACAGGGACATCTATGGCTACACCTTC.

In DNA form, the CDR3 reads TGCAGCGTTGACACGGAGATGGACTATGGCTACACCTTC. The encoded protein is CSVDTEMDYGYTF. The chain carries TRBV29-1 and TRBJ1-2; D call uncertain. With 3 bases removed from V and 3 bases from J, the gap between germline ends came to 11 bases. The CDR3 length is 13 residues. Germline assignment: CDR1 SQVTM and CDR2 ANQGSEA.

This clone was seen just once. The gene calls are TRBV2 and TRBJ1-1; the match to TRBD1 covers 8 bases. With V trimmed by 6 bases and J by 5 bases, 8 bases remained unmatched. This CDR3 is built from 14 residues. Germline assignment: CDR1 SNHLY and CDR2 FYNNEI. In nucleotides, the CDR3 is TGTGCCAGCAGAGTGGTCCGACAGGGGACTGAAGCTTTCTTT. Translated: CASRVVRQGTEAFF.

V and J are TRBV6-1 and TRBJ2-5, with D unclear. CDR1 and CDR2 (germline): MNHNS, SASEGT. This CDR3 has 13 amino acids. Trimming pared 1 base from V and 2 bases from J, leaving 5 bases between. CDR3 amino acids: CASSEVLQETQYF. The CDR3 DNA is TGTGCCAGCAGTGAAGTCCTACAAGAGACCCAGTACTTC.